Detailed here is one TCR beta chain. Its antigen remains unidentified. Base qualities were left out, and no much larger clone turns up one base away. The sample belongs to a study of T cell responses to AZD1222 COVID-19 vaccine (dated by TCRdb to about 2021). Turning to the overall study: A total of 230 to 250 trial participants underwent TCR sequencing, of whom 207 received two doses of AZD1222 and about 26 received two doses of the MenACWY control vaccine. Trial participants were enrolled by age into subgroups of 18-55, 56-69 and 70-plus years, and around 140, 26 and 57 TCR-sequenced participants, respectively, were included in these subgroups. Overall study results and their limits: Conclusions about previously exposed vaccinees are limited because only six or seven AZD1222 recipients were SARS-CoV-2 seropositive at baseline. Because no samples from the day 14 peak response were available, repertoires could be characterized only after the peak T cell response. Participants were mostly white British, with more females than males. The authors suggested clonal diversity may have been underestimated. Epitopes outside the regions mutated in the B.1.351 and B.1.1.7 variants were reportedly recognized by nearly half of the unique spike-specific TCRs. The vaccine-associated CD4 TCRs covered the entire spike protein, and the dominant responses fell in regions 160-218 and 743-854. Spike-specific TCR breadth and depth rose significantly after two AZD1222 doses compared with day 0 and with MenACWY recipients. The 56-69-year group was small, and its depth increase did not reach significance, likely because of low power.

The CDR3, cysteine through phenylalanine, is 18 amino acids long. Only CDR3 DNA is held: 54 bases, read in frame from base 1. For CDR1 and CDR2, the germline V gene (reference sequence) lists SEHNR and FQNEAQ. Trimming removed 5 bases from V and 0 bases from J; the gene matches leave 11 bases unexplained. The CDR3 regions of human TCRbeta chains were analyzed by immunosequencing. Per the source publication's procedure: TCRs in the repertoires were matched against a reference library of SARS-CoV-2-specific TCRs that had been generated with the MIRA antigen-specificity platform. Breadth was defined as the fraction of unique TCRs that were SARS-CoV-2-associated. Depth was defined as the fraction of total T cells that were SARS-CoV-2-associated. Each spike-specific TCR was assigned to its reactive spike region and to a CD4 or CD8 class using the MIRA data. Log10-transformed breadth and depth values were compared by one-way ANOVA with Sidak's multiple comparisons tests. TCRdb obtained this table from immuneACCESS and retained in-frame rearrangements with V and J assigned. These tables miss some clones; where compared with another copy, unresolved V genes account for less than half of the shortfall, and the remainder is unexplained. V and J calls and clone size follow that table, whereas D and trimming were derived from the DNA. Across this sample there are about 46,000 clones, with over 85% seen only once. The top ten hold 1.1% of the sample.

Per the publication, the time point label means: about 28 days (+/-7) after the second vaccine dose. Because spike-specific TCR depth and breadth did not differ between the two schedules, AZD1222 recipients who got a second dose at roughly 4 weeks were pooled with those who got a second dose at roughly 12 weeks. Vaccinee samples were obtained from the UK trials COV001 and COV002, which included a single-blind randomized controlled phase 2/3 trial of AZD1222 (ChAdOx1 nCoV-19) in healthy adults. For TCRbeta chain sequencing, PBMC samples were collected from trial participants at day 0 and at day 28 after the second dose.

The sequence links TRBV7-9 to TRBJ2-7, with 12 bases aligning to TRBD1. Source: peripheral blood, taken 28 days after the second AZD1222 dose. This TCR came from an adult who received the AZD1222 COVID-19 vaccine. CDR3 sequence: CASSPSPGQGAPSYEQYF. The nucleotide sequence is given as TGTGCCAGCAGCCCTAGTCCGGGACAGGGGGCTCCCTCCTACGAGCAGTACTTC.